A selection of T cell receptor beta chains follows, all from one sample in a study of T-cell reconstitution after alpha-beta-depleted transplantation in children. In TCRdb, the PCR reads were re-called with MiXCR into one record per CDR3 protein. The sample shows tens of thousands of distinct CDR3 sequences, around 6.6% of them seen only once. Here the sequenced sample was PBMCs from the stem cell graft donor, taken from the stem cell graft. These receptors all stem from a human donor who donated a stem cell graft to a child with acute lymphoblastic leukemia. The CDR3 runs from the conserved cysteine through the conserved F or W. Fields, in order: V gene, J gene, D gene, clone size, CDR3 protein, CDR3 DNA. A D gene is named only where the DNA matches it firmly. Clone sizes are given selectively: once, few, many, or a class where the clone is expanded.

>TRBV5-5|TRBJ1-1|-|-
CASGPGLQNTEAFF
TGTGCCAGCGGCCCCGGGCTCCAGAACACTGAAGCTTTCTTT
>TRBV6-5|TRBJ2-5|-|many
CASSYSIFETQYF
TGTGCCAGCAGTTACTCGATCTTCGAGACCCAGTACTTC
>TRBV12-3/TRBV12-4|TRBJ1-2|-|many
CASSFSPYYGYTF
TGTGCCAGCAGTTTTAGCCCCTACTATGGCTACACCTTC
>TRBV29-1|TRBJ1-5|-|few
CSVGSRNQPQHF
TGCAGCGTTGGAAGCCGCAATCAGCCCCAGCATTTT
>TRBV20-1|TRBJ2-5|-|many
CSAKGGMGSLQETQYF
TGCAGTGCTAAGGGGGGGATGGGCAGCCTCCAAGAGACCCAGTACTTC
>TRBV5-1|TRBJ1-1|-|many
CASSLAGPHGTEAFF
TGCGCCAGCAGCTTGGCCGGGCCCCATGGCACTGAAGCTTTCTTT
>TRBV19|TRBJ1-4|TRBD1|-
CASNGQADEKLFF
TGTGCCAGTAACGGACAGGCGGATGAAAAACTGTTTTTT
>TRBV11-1|TRBJ1-1|TRBD1|many
CASSGTRDRGPESTEAFF
TGTGCCAGCAGCGGAACCCGGGACAGGGGGCCGGAGAGCACTGAAGCTTTCTTT
>TRBV13|TRBJ2-6|TRBD1|many
CASVRGRTGGSGSNVLTF
TGTGCCAGCGTAAGGGGCCGGACAGGGGGCTCTGGGTCCAACGTCCTGACTTTC
>TRBV9|TRBJ2-2|TRBD2|many
CASSEAGGNTGELFF
TGTGCCAGCAGCGAGGCGGGGGGGAACACCGGGGAGCTGTTTTTT
>TRBV7-2|TRBJ2-5|-|many
CASSQGPGGGVQETQYF
TGTGCCAGCAGCCAAGGACCCGGCGGGGGCGTCCAAGAGACCCAGTACTTC
>TRBV7-3|TRBJ2-5|TRBD1|few
CASSLTGDRGGETQYF
TGTGCCAGCAGCTTAACGGGCGACAGGGGAGGAGAGACCCAGTACTTC
>TRBV14|TRBJ1-2|TRBD1|few
CASSQDRVDYGYTF
TGTGCCAGCAGCCAGGACAGGGTTGACTATGGCTACACCTTC
>TRBV19|TRBJ2-7|-|many
CASSIVSGSYEQYF
TGTGCCAGTAGTATTGTATCAGGTTCCTACGAGCAGTACTTC
>TRBV12-3/TRBV12-4|TRBJ1-2|-|many
CASSLVIRTDLYGYTF
TGTGCCAGCAGTTTAGTTATCAGGACAGATTTATATGGCTACACCTTC
>TRBV18|TRBJ2-3|TRBD2|many
CASSPGLAGKTDTQYF
TGTGCCAGCTCACCGGGACTAGCGGGGAAGACAGATACGCAGTATTTT
>TRBV15|TRBJ2-5|-|few
CATSRDKGLGETQYF
TGTGCCACCAGCAGAGATAAAGGATTGGGGGAGACCCAGTACTTC
>TRBV7-9|TRBJ1-1|-|many
CASSPPEGMNTEAFF
TGTGCCAGCAGCCCTCCCGAGGGGATGAACACTGAAGCTTTCTTT
>TRBV2|TRBJ1-5|-|many
CASSFDGNQPQHF
TGTGCCAGCAGCTTCGATGGCAATCAGCCCCAGCATTTT
>TRBV9|TRBJ2-5|-|many
CASSVREGEETQYF
TGTGCCAGCAGCGTACGCGAAGGGGAAGAGACCCAGTACTTC
>TRBV7-2|TRBJ2-2|TRBD1|few
CASSLYAGGTGELFF
TGTGCCAGCAGCTTATATGCAGGGGGCACCGGGGAGCTGTTTTTT
>TRBV5-5|TRBJ1-1|TRBD1|few
CASSLGTGRTEAFF
TGTGCCAGCAGCCTGGGGACAGGGAGAACTGAAGCTTTCTTT
>TRBV6-4|TRBJ1-1|TRBD1|few
CASSEGQGTEAFF
TGTGCCAGCAGTGAAGGACAGGGAACTGAAGCTTTCTTT
>TRBV12-3/TRBV12-4|TRBJ2-2|TRBD1|many
CASNLQGEVGELFF
TGTGCCAGCAACTTACAGGGGGAGGTCGGGGAGCTGTTTTTT
>TRBV7-9|TRBJ2-7|TRBD1|-
CASSRSNRGEQYF
TGTGCCAGCAGCCGTAGTAACAGGGGCGAGCAGTACTTC
>TRBV6-2/TRBV6-3|TRBJ2-1|-|many
CASSYEGGAYNEQFF
TGTGCCAGCAGTTACGAGGGGGGAGCCTACAATGAGCAGTTCTTC
>TRBV20-1|TRBJ2-7|TRBD1|many
CSAGPGQGIHEQYF
TGCAGTGCTGGACCGGGACAGGGGATCCACGAGCAGTACTTC
>TRBV5-1|TRBJ1-1|-|many
CASSGGVGQKSADTEAFF
TGCGCCAGCAGCGGGGGGGTCGGCCAAAAAAGTGCGGACACTGAAGCTTTCTTT
>TRBV4-1|TRBJ1-1|-|many
CASSQDQRGLGNTEAFF
TGCGCCAGCAGCCAAGATCAGCGGGGTCTAGGAAACACTGAAGCTTTCTTT
>TRBV6-2/TRBV6-3|TRBJ2-5|-|few
CASSSTGTFQETQYF
TGTGCCAGCAGTTCGACAGGAACCTTCCAAGAGACCCAGTACTTC
>TRBV12-3/TRBV12-4|TRBJ1-1|TRBD1|many
CASSLGRGREAFF
TGTGCCAGCAGTTTGGGCAGGGGGCGTGAAGCTTTCTTT
>TRBV6-5|TRBJ2-3|-|many
CASSYSRGRTSTDTQYF
TGTGCCAGCAGTTACTCGAGGGGGAGGACTAGCACAGATACGCAGTATTTT
>TRBV7-8|TRBJ2-2|-|many
CASSSRVITLLNTGELFF
TGTGCCAGCAGCTCCAGGGTGATAACTTTACTTAACACCGGGGAGCTGTTTTTT